These T cell receptor beta chains were read from a single sample in a study of T cell repertoires in cytomegalovirus infection. From the reads, TCRdb called clonotypes with MiXCR, one entry per CDR3 protein. In the table there are about 450,000 distinct CDR3 sequences, around 32% of which are singletons. The specimen was PBMCs. The origin of the receptors is a human donor in good health (CMV status not recorded). Some clones in this sample may be carry-over from other donors' samples. The CDR3 runs from the conserved cysteine through the conserved F or W. The order of the fields is D gene, V gene, J gene, CDR3 protein. D genes are given only for firm matches.

NA,TRBV19,TRBJ2-1,CASSTNAATAFYNEQFF
NA,TRBV12-3/TRBV12-4,TRBJ1-4,CASSLKKGVEKLFF
NA,TRBV28,TRBJ1-4,CASSLADRPNEKLFF
TRBD2,TRBV7-3,TRBJ2-2,CASSEWASGGPNTGELFF
NA,TRBV6-4,TRBJ1-1,CASSPGAANTEAFF
NA,TRBV7-6,TRBJ1-3,CASSLADTWPLNTIVF
TRBD2,TRBV6-1,TRBJ2-1,CASRILAGYNEQFF
TRBD2,TRBV6-1,TRBJ2-1,CASSPSGVLSYNEQFF
TRBD2,TRBV14,TRBJ2-3,CASSQDHGGGSTDTQYF
NA,TRBV2,TRBJ1-4,CASSGVGTRSEKLFF
TRBD2,TRBV6-5,TRBJ2-7,CASSFGLAGEQYF
NA,TRBV19,TRBJ1-2,CASTSGTDYGYTF
NA,TRBV28,TRBJ2-1,CASRPIPGTAGNEQFF
TRBD1,TRBV28,TRBJ1-1,CASRVTRTGIEAFF
TRBD1,TRBV27,TRBJ1-1,CASSLSWDRLNTEAFF
NA,TRBV6-2/TRBV6-3,TRBJ1-5,CASSYWDIGNQPQHF
NA,TRBV18,TRBJ2-7,CASSRAAATYEQYF
NA,TRBV5-1,TRBJ2-1,CASRPDTAQGEQFF
TRBD2,TRBV15,TRBJ2-3,CATSRVGLADTQYF
TRBD1,TRBV6-6,TRBJ2-2,CASSYGQTGGHTGELFF
NA,TRBV19,TRBJ2-7,CASSMAGSTYEQYF
NA,TRBV7-9,TRBJ2-2,CASSLAVPNTGELFF
NA,TRBV7-2,TRBJ2-5,CASSLVRTLVGETQYF
TRBD1,TRBV7-6,TRBJ1-1,CASSPWTGETEAFF
TRBD1,TRBV12-3/TRBV12-4,TRBJ1-2,CASRGLDRDGYTF
NA,TRBV4-3,TRBJ2-5,CASSQDRALQETQYF
NA,TRBV7-2,TRBJ2-7,CARSLGGGRYYEKYF
NA,TRBV4-3,TRBJ2-6,CASSQGGGAAGANVLTF
NA,TRBV6-6,TRBJ2-1,CASSYTPSSGGRDEQFF
TRBD1,TRBV20-1,TRBJ1-5,CSARVAWDRGRGQPQHF
NA,TRBV3-1,TRBJ2-3,CASSLFSGSSTDTQYF
TRBD1,TRBV10-3,TRBJ2-3,CAISDRQGYTDTQYF
NA,TRBV4-1,TRBJ1-1,CASSQEVGLTEAFF
TRBD2,TRBV7-9,TRBJ2-1,CASSDTSGAAYNEQFF
NA,TRBV7-2,TRBJ1-1,CASSLVGEVTEAFF
NA,TRBV27,TRBJ2-1,CASSPRRLGGDSEQFF
NA,TRBV24-1,TRBJ1-2,CATSDAGASNYGYTF
TRBD1,TRBV12-5,TRBJ2-3,CASGLDRGPGDTQYF
NA,TRBV5-4,TRBJ2-2,CASSLTGKTGELFF
NA,TRBV24-1,TRBJ2-1,CATSDSGPGKHNEQFF
NA,TRBV5-6,TRBJ1-2,CASSRTEGYTF
NA,TRBV5-8,TRBJ2-1,CASVPGEGSTYNEQFF